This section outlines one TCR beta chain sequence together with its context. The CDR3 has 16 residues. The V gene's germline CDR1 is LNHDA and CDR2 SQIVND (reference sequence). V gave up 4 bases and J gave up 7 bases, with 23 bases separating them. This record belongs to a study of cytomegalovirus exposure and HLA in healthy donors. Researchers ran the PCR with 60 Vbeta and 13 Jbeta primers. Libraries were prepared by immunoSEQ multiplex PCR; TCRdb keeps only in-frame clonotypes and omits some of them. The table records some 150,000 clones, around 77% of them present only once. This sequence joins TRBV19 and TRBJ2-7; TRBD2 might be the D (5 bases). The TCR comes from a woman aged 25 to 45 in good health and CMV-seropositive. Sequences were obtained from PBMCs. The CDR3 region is CASSTGLISLGIEQYF. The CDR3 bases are TGTGCCAGTAGTACGGGATTAATTTCTTTGGGGATTGAGCAGTACTTC.